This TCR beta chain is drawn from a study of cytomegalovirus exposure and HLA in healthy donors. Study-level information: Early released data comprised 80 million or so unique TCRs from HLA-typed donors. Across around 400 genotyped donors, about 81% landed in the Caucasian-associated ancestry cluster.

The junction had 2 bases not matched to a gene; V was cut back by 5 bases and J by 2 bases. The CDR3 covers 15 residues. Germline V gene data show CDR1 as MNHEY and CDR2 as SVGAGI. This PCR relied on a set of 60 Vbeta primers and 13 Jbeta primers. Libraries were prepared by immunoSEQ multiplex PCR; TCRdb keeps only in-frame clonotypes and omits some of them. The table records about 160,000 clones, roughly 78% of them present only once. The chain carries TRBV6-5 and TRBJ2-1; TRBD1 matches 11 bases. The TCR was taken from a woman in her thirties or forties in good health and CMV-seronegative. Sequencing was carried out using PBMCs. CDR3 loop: CASSMDRGPYNEQFF. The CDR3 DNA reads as TGTGCCAGCAGTATGGACAGGGGGCCCTACAATGAGCAGTTCTTC.